This paragraph reports one T cell receptor (beta chain). Its antigen remains unknown. Profiles of TCR beta VDJ and CDR3 were generated from a genomic DNA template. TCRdb re-derived calls from the reads in MiXCR, one entry per CDR3 protein. The data hold roughly 500,000 distinct CDR3 sequences, with about a third observed a single time. The sample originates from a study of CD8+CD57+ T cells in acquired aplastic anemia. Study overall: The study obtained an average of about 3.1 ug of DNA from sorted CD4+ and CD8+ cells.

General observations from the study: Patients versus controls showed no significant CD8+ Simpson's diversity difference.

The sequenced patients had an expansion of CD8+CD57+ cells seen by flow cytometry. The patients, all of them, had severe acquired aplastic anemia. Receipt of therapy had not occurred in any patient by the time of blood sampling. The sequenced sample consisted of sorted CD4+, CD8+, or CD8+CD57+ T cells (not recorded which) from PBMCs. The TCR originated in a human donor with aplastic anemia.

The CDR3 loop is CATSRDQGEYSNQPQHF. CDR3 DNA: TGTGCCACCAGCAGAGATCAGGGGGAATATAGCAATCAGCCCCAGCATTTT. The chain links TRBV15 to TRBJ1-5; 7 nucleotides agree with TRBD1. J lost 0 bases, V lost 0 bases, and 5 bases had no gene match. The CDR3 extends over 17 amino acids. CDR1 is LNHNV and CDR2 is YYDKDF in the germline V gene (reference sequence).